This TCR beta chain originates from a study of shared clonotypes between healthy human individuals. Findings and limits, study-wide: It was observed that roughly 5% of naive CD4 clonotypes were shared across several donors.

Healthy HIV-negative adults without recent acute infections or vaccinations served as donors. Every donor was a Caucasian adult from Nashville, Tennessee. CD4+ cells yielded CD45RA+ naive and CD45RA-negative memory subsets. Using immunoSEQ multiplex PCR, the repertoire was profiled, and TCRdb retains in-frame clones only, with some absent. The sample shows 2 million to 2.5 million clones, 80% to 95% of them seen only once. As to this clone: Its matching antigen is unknown.

The trim removed 7 bases at V and 3 bases at J, leaving 10 bases unmatched. CDR1 and CDR2 from the germline V gene are SNHLY and FYNNEI. The CDR3 contains 15 residues. The sequenced sample was naive CD4+ T cells from PBMCs. Subset given: CD45RA+ positively selected. This chain links TRBV2 with TRBJ2-7; 9 bases line up with TRBD1. This TCR derives from a man in his late teens or twenties in good health. Some clones in this sample may be carry-over from other donors' samples. The CDR3 here is CASTLNRGPRYEQYF. CDR3 bases: TGTGCCAGCACTCTTAACAGGGGGCCTCGCTACGAGCAGTACTTC.